This T cell receptor beta chain was documented in a study of cytomegalovirus exposure and HLA in healthy donors. Study at large: From about 180 million T cells, an earlier analysis saw roughly 110 million unique TCR beta sequences. Tens of millions of unique TCRs, all from HLA-typed donors, were included in an early release of the data.

The CDR3 contains 14 residues. Trimming at V came to 5 bases and at J to 13 bases, leaving 13 bases not matched to a gene. CDR1 and CDR2 (germline): SGHVS, FQNEAQ. It was with 60 Vbeta and 13 Jbeta primers that the PCR ran. This table comes from immunoSEQ multiplex PCR, and its TCRdb copy is limited to in-frame clones, with some not included. The sample shows fewer than 200,000 clones, about two thirds of them seen only once. As regards this clone: What it binds is not known.

Whole-study results and caveats: TCR sequences were mostly rare, though some public TCRs occurred in many donors. CMV serostatus was the sole immune exposure information available.

The sequence derives from a woman aged 18-35 years in good health and CMV-seropositive. The rearrangement uses TRBV7-8 and TRBJ1-4, with 7 bases identical to TRBD1. The sample consisted of PBMCs. CDR3 coding DNA: TGTGCCAGCAGCGGGACAGATGCTTTGTCCTCACTGTTTTTT. This encodes CASSGTDALSSLFF.